The rows below give T cell receptor beta chains drawn from one sample of a study of blood T cells in healthy people across ages. TCRdb fed the 5' RACE reads into MiXCR, producing one record per CDR3 protein. Of about 1,400,000 distinct CDR3 sequences listed, 40% to 50% are singletons. The specimen sequenced was blood. The origin of the receptors is a woman between 18 and 29 years old in good health. The CDR3 runs from the conserved cysteine through the conserved F or W. D genes are given only for firm matches. Clone size is stated in some rows and not others, as once, few, many or a class when expanded.

J | D | size | V | DNA | CDR3
TRBJ1-1 | - | - | TRBV6-2/TRBV6-3 | TGTGCCAGCAGTCCCTCTTGGCAGTTGGTGGGCACTGAAGCTTTCTTT | CASSPSWQLVGTEAFF
TRBJ1-2 | - | many | TRBV29-1 | TGCAGCGTTGCGGCAGGGCTCTATGGCTACACCTTC | CSVAAGLYGYTF
TRBJ1-2 | - | - | TRBV10-2 | TGCGCCAGCATGGCGGGGAACTATGGCTACACCTTC | CASMAGNYGYTF
TRBJ2-3 | - | few | TRBV4-2 | TGTGCCAGCAGCCAAGCTACCGGGAGTCCCCCTACGCAGTATTTT | CASSQATGSPPTQYF
TRBJ1-2 | - | once | TRBV3-1 | TGTGCCAGCAGCCAAGGAGTTAGCAGGGTCACCTTC | CASSQGVSRVTF
TRBJ1-2 | TRBD1 | - | TRBV11-2 | TGTGCCAGCAGCCGCGGGACAGGGGATAGGGGCTACACCTTC | CASSRGTGDRGYTF
TRBJ1-1 | - | - | TRBV12-3/TRBV12-4 | TGTGCCAGCAGTTTAGGAGGTTGGGGTGAAGCTTTCTTT | CASSLGGWGEAFF
TRBJ2-3 | - | - | TRBV6-1 | TGTGCCAGCAAGCCGGGCCTTGCACCAGATACGCAGTATTTT | CASKPGLAPDTQYF
TRBJ1-2 | - | - | TRBV20-1 | TGCAGTGCTAGAGGTACTCCGGGACGTTCTAACTATGGCTACACCTTC | CSARGTPGRSNYGYTF
TRBJ1-2 | TRBD1 | - | TRBV27 | TGTGCCAGCAGTTTATCGACAGGGAGGGGCTACACCTTC | CASSLSTGRGYTF
TRBJ2-7 | TRBD1 | few | TRBV20-1 | TGCAGTGCCAGTGGACAGGGGGTCAACGAGCAGTACTTC | CSASGQGVNEQYF
TRBJ2-7 | - | - | TRBV20-1 | TGCAGTGCTAGAGATGCAGGGCACCTTTCCTACGAGCAGTACTTC | CSARDAGHLSYEQYF
TRBJ1-1 | - | once | TRBV12-3/TRBV12-4 | TGTGCCAGCAGTGGACCCGGTGTTGAAGCTTTCTTT | CASSGPGVEAFF
TRBJ2-5 | TRBD1 | - | TRBV11-3 | TGTGCCAGCAGCTCCCCGGACAGGGTGCAGTACTTC | CASSSPDRVQYF
TRBJ2-1 | - | - | TRBV20-1 | TGCAGTGGATACGGGGATACCAACAATGAGCAGTTCTTC | CSGYGDTNNEQFF
TRBJ1-5 | TRBD1 | once | TRBV12-3/TRBV12-4 | TGTGCCAGCACCCGACAGGGGGCCAATCAGCCCCAGCATTTT | CASTRQGANQPQHF
TRBJ2-1 | TRBD2 | few | TRBV30 | TGTGCCTGGAGCTCCTTGCTAGCGGGAGGGCCGTGGGAGCAGTTCTTC | CAWSSLLAGGPWEQFF
TRBJ2-5 | TRBD1 | - | TRBV5-1 | TGCGCCAGCAGAACAGGGACAGGGGTTGAAAAGCAGTACTTC | CASRTGTGVEKQYF
TRBJ2-3 | TRBD2 | few | TRBV5-1 | TGCGCCAGCAGCGAGGAAGGACTAGCGGGAACAGATACGCAGTATTTT | CASSEEGLAGTDTQYF
TRBJ2-1 | TRBD1 | - | TRBV24-1 | TGTGCCACCAGTGATACCCGACAGGGCAGAGAGACCCAGTTCTTC | CATSDTRQGRETQFF